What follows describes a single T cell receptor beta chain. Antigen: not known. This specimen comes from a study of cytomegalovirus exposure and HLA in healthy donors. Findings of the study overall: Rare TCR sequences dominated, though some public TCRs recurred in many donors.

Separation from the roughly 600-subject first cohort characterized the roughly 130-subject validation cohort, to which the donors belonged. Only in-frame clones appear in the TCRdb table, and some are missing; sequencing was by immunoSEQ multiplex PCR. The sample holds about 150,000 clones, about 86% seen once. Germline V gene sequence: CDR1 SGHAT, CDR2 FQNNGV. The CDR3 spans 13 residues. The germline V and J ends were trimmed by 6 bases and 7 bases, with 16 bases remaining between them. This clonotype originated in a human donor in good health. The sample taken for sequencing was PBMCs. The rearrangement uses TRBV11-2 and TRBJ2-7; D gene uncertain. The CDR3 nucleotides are TGTGCCAGCAGTATGTTAGTCTCGAAAGAGCAGTACTTC. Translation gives CASSMLVSKEQYF.